The 29 T cell receptor beta chains listed next were all sequenced from one sample in a study of regulatory and conventional T cells in RAG deficiency. Genomic DNA came from blood conventional CD4+ T cells gated CD25-low CD127-high. This table comes from immunoSEQ multiplex PCR, and its TCRdb copy is limited to in-frame clones, with some not included. The profile shows 20,000 to 25,000 clones, 95% to 97% of them singletons. The same specimen was also included in a second study, on regulatory T cells. From that report: The primer mix had 52 TRBV and 13 TRBJ primers.

The sample comprised CD25- CD4+ T cells sorted from blood. The receptors originated from a human donor in good health.

The V gene is TRBV9, the J gene TRBJ2-3; the D gene is possibly TRBD2 (6 bases). CDR1 and CDR2 from the germline V gene are SGDLS and YYNGEE. The CDR3 is made up of 15 amino acids. Trimming cost V 3 bases and J 0 bases, with 11 bases left between them. CDR3 bases: TGTGCCAGCAGCGCAACCGGGACTAGCACAGATACGCAGTATTTT. This sequence encodes CASSATGTSTDTQYF.

This sequence joins TRBV6-1 and TRBJ2-5, with a tentative D call TRBD1 (5 bases). Germline CDR1 is MNHNS and CDR2 is SASEGT. V was clipped by 7 bases and J by 7 bases, with 16 bases between them. The CDR3 sequence is 13 residues long. The CDR3 DNA sequence: TGTGCCAGCACCCTGGACAATTTAGGGACCCAGTACTTC. Translating it yields CASTLDNLGTQYF.

CDR3 loop: CAWTSKPGGGTEAFF. CDR3 nucleotides: TGTGCCTGGACCTCAAAGCCTGGGGGGGGGACTGAAGCTTTCTTT. The chain has TRBV30 and TRBJ1-1; TRBD1 is a possible D gene (5 bases). V lost 4 bases to trimming and J lost 5 bases, with 20 bases between them. CDR1 GTSNPN and CDR2 SVGIG come from the germline V gene (reference sequence). The CDR3 consists of 15 residues.

This rearrangement joins TRBV9 to TRBJ1-6, with TRBD1 identical over 9 bases. Germline V gene sequence: CDR1 SGDLS, CDR2 YYNGEE. The CDR3 has 16 residues. V trimming: 4 bases; J trimming: 7 bases; junction bases outside the gene matches: 9. As DNA, the CDR3 is TGTGCCAGCAGCCCCCGGGGGGGGACAGGGAATTCACCCCTCCACTTT. Protein product: CASSPRGGTGNSPLHF.

The V call is TRBV4-1, the J call TRBJ2-3; D may be TRBD2 (7 bases). With 3 bases removed from V and 6 bases from J, the gap between germline ends came to 22 bases. Germline CDR1 is MGHRA and CDR2 is YSYEKL. CDR3 size: 17 residues. In DNA form, the CDR3 reads TGCGCCAGCAGCCAGTTGGGGAGGGGGGCTCAAGGCGATACGCAGTATTTT. Protein: CASSQLGRGAQGDTQYF.

The chain combines TRBV5-8 with TRBJ2-3; 9 bases line up with TRBD2. This CDR3 is 17 amino acids long. Trimming took 3 bases from V and 5 from J; bases not matched to a gene: 13. Germline loops: CDR1 SGHTS, CDR2 YDEGEE. CDR3 coding DNA: TGTGCCAGCAGCTGGCCCCTTCGCGGGGGGGCCGTAGATACGCAGTATTTT. The encoded protein is CASSWPLRGGAVDTQYF.

The chain carries TRBV9 and TRBJ2-1; 16 bases agree with TRBD2. J gave up 7 bases and V 4 bases, and 20 bases lay outside the gene matches. Germline V gives CDR1 SGDLS, CDR2 YYNGEE. The CDR3 runs 21 residues. The CDR3 DNA reads TGTGCCAGCAGCCCAGACAGGGGACCGGGACTAGCGGGGGGGCGGGTGAATGAGCAGTTCTTC. Encoded protein: CASSPDRGPGLAGGRVNEQFF.

The CDR3 reads CASSLTAGLNYGYTF. The CDR3 region has the DNA TGTGCCAGCAGTTTAACGGCAGGACTTAACTATGGCTACACCTTC. The chain recombines TRBV28 with TRBJ1-2; D call uncertain. Deletions cut 2 bases from V and 1 base from J, with 11 bases between. This CDR3 is 15 amino acids long. Germline CDR1 MDHEN, CDR2 SYDVKM.

The chain links TRBV7-3 to TRBJ2-2, with TRBD1 identical over 8 bases. The CDR3 contains 15 residues. Trimming at V came to 2 bases and at J to 3 bases, leaving 2 bases not matched to a gene. Germline CDR1 and CDR2: SGHTA and FQGTGA. The CDR3 sequence: CASSLGTGYTGELFF. In DNA form, the CDR3 reads TGTGCCAGCAGCTTAGGGACAGGTTACACCGGGGAGCTGTTTTTT. Combining the CDR3 with reference TRBV7-3 and TRBJ2-2 gives the whole variable domain GAGVSQTPSNKVTEKGKYVELRCDPISGHTALYWYRQSLGQGPEFLIYFQGTGAADDSGLPNDRFFAVRPEGSVSTLKIQRTERGDSAVYLCASSLGTGYTGELFFGEGSRLTVL.

V usage is TRBV25-1 and J usage is TRBJ2-7; 8 bases match TRBD1. Germline trimming cut 2 bases from V and 2 bases from J; bases unmatched to any gene: 5. CDR1 is MGHDK and CDR2 is SYGVNS in the germline V gene. The CDR3 consists of 15 residues. As DNA, the CDR3 is TGTGCCAGCAGTGAAGGGACAGGCTACACCTACGAGCAGTACTTC. Protein: CASSEGTGYTYEQYF.

J is TRBJ1-2 and V is TRBV7-6, with D perhaps matching TRBD1 (6 bases). Per germline, CDR1 SGHVS and CDR2 FNYEAQ. This CDR3 is 15 amino acids long. Trimming pared 8 bases from V and 4 bases from J, leaving 20 bases between. The CDR3 sequence: CASPPPQGLGYGYTF. CDR3 DNA sequence: TGTGCCAGCCCGCCACCCCAGGGGTTGGGCTATGGCTACACCTTC.

J is TRBJ2-3 and V is TRBV2, with D perhaps matching TRBD2 (5 bases). In germline, CDR1 is SNHLY, CDR2 FYNNEI. The ends were cut back, 7 bases at V and 1 base at J, with 9 bases in the middle. CDR3 length equals 13 residues. The CDR3 sequence: CASTTTGTDTQYF. CDR3 DNA: TGTGCCAGCACGACTACAGGCACAGATACGCAGTATTTT.

The chain has TRBV28 and TRBJ1-3; D gene unclear. This CDR3 contains 17 residues. Trimming shortened V by 7 bases and J by 0 bases, and 19 bases separated the two germline ends. Germline V lookup: CDR1 MDHEN, CDR2 SYDVKM. The CDR3 DNA sequence: TGTGCCAGCATAGGTGGTGAGGATACGTACTCTGGAAACACCATATATTTT. Its protein product is CASIGGEDTYSGNTIYF.

V is TRBV7-3 and J is TRBJ1-5; 8 nucleotides line up with TRBD1. This CDR3 is built from 16 residues. J gave up 11 bases and V 0 bases, and 12 bases lay outside the gene matches. Germline lookup yields CDR1 SGHTA and CDR2 FQGTGA. DNA for the CDR3: TGTGCCAGCAGCTTAACGGGGTATCAGGGGGCCACGGCCCAGCATTTT. This gives the protein CASSLTGYQGATAQHF. Looking up the rest from reference TRBV7-3 and TRBJ1-5 gives the full variable domain: GAGVSQTPSNKVTEKGKYVELRCDPISGHTALYWYRQSLGQGPEFLIYFQGTGAADDSGLPNDRFFAVRPEGSVSTLKIQRTERGDSAVYLCASSLTGYQGATAQHFGDGTRLSIL.

The gene calls are TRBV15 and TRBJ1-1; D is unclear. Per germline, CDR1 LNHNV and CDR2 YYDKDF (reference sequence). This CDR3 has 13 amino acids. With 3 bases removed from V and 1 base from J, the gap between germline ends came to 6 bases. Written as DNA, the CDR3 is TGTGCCACCAGCAGGGGCCAGAACACTGAAGCTTTCTTT. Residues: CATSRGQNTEAFF.

The chain uses TRBV28 and TRBJ1-5; D is undetermined. The CDR3 has 14 residues. The V end was cut by 5 bases, the J end by 0 bases, with 8 bases between. Looked up from germline, CDR1 is MDHEN and CDR2 is SYDVKM. CDR3 amino acids: CASSAYSSNQPQHF. In DNA form, the CDR3 reads TGTGCCAGCAGTGCCTACAGTAGCAATCAGCCCCAGCATTTT.

The rearrangement joins TRBV15 to TRBJ2-1; D is undetermined. The CDR3 spans 14 residues. The germline CDR1 and CDR2 sequences are LNHNV and YYDKDF (reference sequence). Trimming stripped 0 bases from V and 9 bases from J, with 12 bases between. DNA of the CDR3: TGTGCCACCAGCAGAGATGGCCCCGGAGCTGAGCAGTTCTTC. This encodes CATSRDGPGAEQFF.

The rearrangement uses TRBV18 and TRBJ1-1, with 9 bases matching TRBD1. V shed 7 bases and J 1 base; nucleotides not matched to a gene: 7. The CDR3 is made up of 15 amino acids. The germline gives CDR1 KGHSH, CDR2 LQKENI. CDR3 loop: CASLEVTGGNTEAFF. DNA of the CDR3: TGTGCCAGCTTAGAAGTGACAGGGGGGAACACTGAAGCTTTCTTT.

V usage is TRBV7-2 and J usage is TRBJ1-5; a weak D match, TRBD1 (5 bases). V was trimmed by 5 bases and J by 6 bases, leaving 17 bases between them. Germline V gives CDR1 SGHTA, CDR2 FQGNSA. CDR3 length equals 15 residues. In DNA, the CDR3 is TGTGCCAGCAGCCGCAAGTGGGGGGAGAGTCAGCCCCAGCATTTT. It is translated as CASSRKWGESQPQHF.

V usage is TRBV5-4 and J usage is TRBJ1-2, with TRBD1 as a possible D gene (6 bases). This CDR3 comprises 14 residues. Germline loops: CDR1 SGHNT, CDR2 YYREEE (reference sequence). V dropped 4 bases and J dropped 4 bases, with 14 bases sitting between them. Written as DNA, the CDR3 is TGTGCCAGCAGCCAGGACGGACAGTTCTATGGCTACACCTTC. Residues: CASSQDGQFYGYTF. Looking up the rest from reference TRBV5-4 and TRBJ1-2 gives the full variable domain: ETGVTQSPTHLIKTRGQQVTLRCSSQSGHNTVSWYQQALGQGPQFIFQYYREEENGRGNFPPRFSGLQFPNYSSELNVNALELDDSALYLCASSQDGQFYGYTFGSGTRLTVV.

The rearrangement uses TRBV4-1 and TRBJ1-2; 11 nucleotides line up with TRBD1. Trimming cost V 3 bases and J 2 bases; bases outside gene matches: 2. The germline V gene has CDR1 MGHRA and CDR2 YSYEKL. The CDR3 is 15 amino acids. In DNA form, the CDR3 reads TGCGCCAGCAGCCAGGGACAGGGGGGCAACTATGGCTACACCTTC. Protein: CASSQGQGGNYGYTF.

The rearrangement uses TRBV12-5 and TRBJ1-2; a weak D match, TRBD1 (6 bases). The V gene's germline CDR1 is LGHNT and CDR2 FRNRAP. The CDR3 consists of 14 residues. Trimming took 2 bases from V and 3 from J, leaving 10 bases between them. CDR3 coding DNA: TGTGCTAGTGGTTTGATTCCAGGGGACTATGGCTACACCTTC. Protein product: CASGLIPGDYGYTF. Using reference TRBV12-5 and TRBJ1-2 for the parts outside the CDR3, the full variable domain is DARVTQTPRHKVTEMGQEVTMRCQPILGHNTVFWYRQTMMQGLELLAYFRNRAPLDDSGMPKDRFSAEMPDATLATLKIQPSEPRDSAVYFCASGLIPGDYGYTFGSGTRLTVV.

The chain combines TRBV5-4 with TRBJ2-1; 14 bases align to TRBD2. CDR1 is SGHNT and CDR2 is YYREEE in the germline V gene (reference sequence). The CDR3 is 16 residues long. Trimming took 4 bases from V and 7 from J; bases not matched to a gene: 7. CDR3 bases: TGTGCCAGCAGCCTAAGACTAGCGGGGGGGCTAAATGAGCAGTTCTTC. This translates into CASSLRLAGGLNEQFF.

V is TRBV6-4 and J is TRBJ2-5; 10 bases match TRBD2. The CDR3 sequence is 15 residues long. Looked up from germline, CDR1 is MRHNA and CDR2 is SNTAGT. V lost 6 bases to trimming and J lost 13 bases; unmatched junction nucleotides: 17. CDR3 coding DNA: TGTGCCAGCAGCCCTGGGCCTAGCGGGGGACACGTACGGTACTTC. This encodes CASSPGPSGGHVRYF.

The J gene is TRBJ2-2, the V gene TRBV18; TRBD1 might be the D (6 bases). The CDR3 contains 15 residues. The ends were cut back, 3 bases at V and 5 bases at J, with 13 bases in the middle. CDR1 KGHSH and CDR2 LQKENI come from the germline V gene. CDR3 residues: CASSPMDRDTGELFF. Here the CDR3 DNA reads TGTGCCAGCTCACCGATGGACAGAGATACCGGGGAGCTGTTTTTT.

The chain couples TRBV7-9 to TRBJ1-2, with D tentatively TRBD1 (5 bases). V was shortened by 5 bases and J by 8 bases, with 15 bases between the two germline ends. CDR1 SEHNR and CDR2 FQNEAQ come from the germline V gene (reference sequence). This CDR3 is 13 amino acids long. The CDR3: CASSRRGLWGYTF. DNA of the CDR3: TGTGCCAGCAGCCGTAGGGGCTTATGGGGCTACACCTTC.

The V and J genes are TRBV11-2 and TRBJ1-6; possible D gene TRBD1, 6 bases. Germline assignment: CDR1 SGHAT and CDR2 FQNNGV. This CDR3 contains 14 residues. The V end lost 7 bases, the J end lost 9 bases, and 16 bases lay between the germline ends. The CDR3 loop is CASTGPGGRSPLHF. Written as DNA, the CDR3 is TGTGCCAGCACCGGACCCGGGGGGCGTTCACCCCTCCACTTT. Drawing the rest from reference TRBV11-2 and TRBJ1-6, the complete variable domain is EAGVAQSPRYKIIEKRQSVAFWCNPISGHATLYWYQQILGQGPKLLIQFQNNGVVDDSQLPKDRFSAERLKGVDSTLKIQPAKLEDSAVYLCASTGPGGRSPLHFGNGTRLTVT.

The chain uses TRBV6-6 and TRBJ1-2; D might be TRBD1 (6 bases). Trimming removed 2 bases at V and 8 bases at J, with 21 bases between. The CDR3 totals 16 residues. CDR1 and CDR2 from the germline V gene are MNHNY and SVGAGI (reference sequence). CDR3 protein: CASSYDGQGWVEGYTF. DNA of the CDR3: TGTGCCAGCAGTTACGATGGGCAGGGGTGGGTTGAGGGCTACACCTTC.

The genes are TRBV7-8 and TRBJ2-5, with no clear D. V lost 1 base and J 3 bases, leaving 3 bases between the germline ends. Per germline, CDR1 SGHVS and CDR2 FQNEAQ. This CDR3 comprises 12 residues. In nucleotides, the CDR3 is TGTGCCAGCAGCTTAGATAAAGAGACCCAGTACTTC. It encodes CASSLDKETQYF.